This is a list of T cell receptor beta chains from one sample in a study of T cells in localized non-small cell lung cancer. Clones were read by immunoSEQ multiplex PCR, and TCRdb kept only the in-frame ones, dropping some. The repertoire holds 2,500 to 3,000 clones, with 27% as singletons. The source material was normal lung tissue next to the tumor, sampled before any cancer treatment. These receptor sequences come from a female donor of 60 years or more with stage I squamous cell lung carcinoma. Each CDR3 is given with its conserved first and last residue. Each record gives: V gene, clone size, J gene, CDR3 protein. Where a row states a size, it is once, few, many or the class of an expanded clone; other rows omit it.

>TRBV28|large|TRBJ1-2
CASSPLVSIDRAYGYTF
>TRBV28|.|TRBJ2-7
CASSFPTSFNSYEQYF
>TRBV29-1|.|TRBJ2-7
CSVGLAEGSYEQYF
>TRBV9|medium-sized|TRBJ1-2
CASSVGPTTPYGYTF
>TRBV11-3|.|TRBJ2-2
CASSSTWREGLGELFF
>TRBV30|.|TRBJ2-1
CAWSPIPGQGRYDEQFF
>TRBV11-3|few|TRBJ2-2
CASSPGQTNTGELFF
>TRBV6-8|medium-sized|TRBJ2-1
CASTPGDRAYNEQFF
>TRBV28|few|TRBJ2-2
CASSFGGRNTGELFF
>TRBV19|.|TRBJ2-1
CASSEAGRVDEQFF
>TRBV5-1|.|TRBJ1-1
CASSLGAVLNTEAFF
>TRBV11-3|.|TRBJ2-1
CASSWMWGGRYNEQFF
>TRBV19|.|TRBJ1-5
CASSPPRGAGDQPQHF
>TRBV29-1|.|TRBJ2-3
CSVSPKAGGTDTQYF
>TRBV9|few|TRBJ2-3
CASSPFIGGSSDTQYF
>TRBV9|few|TRBJ1-2
CASSLSSPGQSGYTF
>TRBV29-1|.|TRBJ1-3
CSAVLAGDAAPGNTIYF
>TRBV28|.|TRBJ2-7
CASSWTSGVYEQYF
>TRBV11-3|medium-sized|TRBJ2-1
CASSFPGLASYNEQFF
>TRBV6-8|medium-sized|TRBJ2-5
CASSYSPTGAAQETQYF
>TRBV11-3|medium-sized|TRBJ1-1
CASSPSLTGDRGAFF
>TRBV11-3|.|TRBJ2-5
CASSTGLAGQETQYF
>TRBV28|.|TRBJ2-7
CASSSGPYEQYF
>TRBV5-1|few|TRBJ2-5
CASSFGTSGSGETQYF
>TRBV11-3|.|TRBJ2-6
CASSFFSGANVLTF
>TRBV11-3|.|TRBJ2-1
CASSFGGQGGRNEQFF
>TRBV23-1|many|TRBJ1-2
CASSLGTGDGYTF
>TRBV28|few|TRBJ2-7
CASIDLGGSYEQYF
>TRBV11-3|few|TRBJ2-4
CASSLVYGTAKNIQYF
>TRBV10-3|few|TRBJ1-3
CAISESGTGVAGNTIYF
>TRBV11-3|few|TRBJ1-2
CASSWDTAIVYGYTF
>TRBV30|.|TRBJ1-2
CAWSVGRGGGYTF
>TRBV4-1|few|TRBJ2-1
CASSPPGRTSWEQFF
>TRBV13|few|TRBJ2-1
CASSLGQRLYYNEQFF
>TRBV19|.|TRBJ1-5
CASSVRTPGPYQPQHF
>TRBV15|.|TRBJ1-5
CATSLGGAGNQPQHF
>TRBV9|.|TRBJ1-1
CASSFSGTEAFF
>TRBV11-3|.|TRBJ2-7
CASSLGPTDSYEQYF
>TRBV9|.|TRBJ2-2
CASSVLESGELFF
>TRBV30|.|TRBJ2-3
CAWSDGTSGRAPPDTQYF
>TRBV28|.|TRBJ1-2
CASREHGLARGYTF